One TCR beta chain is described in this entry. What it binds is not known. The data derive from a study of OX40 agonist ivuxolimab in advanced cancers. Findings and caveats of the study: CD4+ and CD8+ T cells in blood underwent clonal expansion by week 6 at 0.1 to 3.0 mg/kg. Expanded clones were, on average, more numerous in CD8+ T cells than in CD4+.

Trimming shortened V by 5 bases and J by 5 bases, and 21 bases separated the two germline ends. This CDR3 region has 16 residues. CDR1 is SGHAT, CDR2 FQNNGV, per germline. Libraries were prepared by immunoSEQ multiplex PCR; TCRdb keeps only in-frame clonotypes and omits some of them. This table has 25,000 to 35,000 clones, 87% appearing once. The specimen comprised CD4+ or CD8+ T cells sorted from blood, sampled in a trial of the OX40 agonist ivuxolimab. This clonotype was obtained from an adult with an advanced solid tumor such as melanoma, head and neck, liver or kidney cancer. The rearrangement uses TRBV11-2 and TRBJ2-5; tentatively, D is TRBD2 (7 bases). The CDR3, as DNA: TGTGCCAGCAGCCCGGGGGGCGGGACCTTTGGGGAGACCCAGTACTTC. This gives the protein CASSPGGGTFGETQYF.